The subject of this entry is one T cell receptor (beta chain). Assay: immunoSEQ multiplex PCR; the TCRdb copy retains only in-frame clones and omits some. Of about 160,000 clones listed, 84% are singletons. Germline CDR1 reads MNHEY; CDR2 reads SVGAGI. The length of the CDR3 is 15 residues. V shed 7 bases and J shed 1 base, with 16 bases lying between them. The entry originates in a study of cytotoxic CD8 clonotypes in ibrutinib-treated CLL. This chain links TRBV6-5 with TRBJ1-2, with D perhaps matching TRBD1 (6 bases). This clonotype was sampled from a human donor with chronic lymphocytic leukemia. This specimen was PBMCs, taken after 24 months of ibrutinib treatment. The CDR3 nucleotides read TGTGCCAGCACCACAGGGATGGGGATTAACTATGGCTACACCTTC. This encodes CASTTGMGINYGYTF.